Listed here are 28 T cell receptor beta chains from one sample, sequenced in a study of blood T cells in healthy people across ages. Primers used in a second PCR of about 6 to 11 cycles were a sample-barcoded 5' primer and a J-beta primer mix. One entry per CDR3 protein, called by TCRdb with MiXCR from the 5' RACE reads. Of under 1,000,000 distinct CDR3 sequences listed, under 40% were seen once; the top ten hold over 10%. The sample taken for sequencing was blood. These receptors all come from a man aged 18 to 35 in good health.

This clonotype has a handful of counts. The chain couples TRBV7-3 to TRBJ2-1, with D perhaps matching TRBD1 (5 bases). V lost 5 bases and J 0 bases, leaving 14 bases between the germline ends. This CDR3 spans 16 amino acids. The V gene's germline CDR1 is SGHTA and CDR2 FQGTGA. DNA for the CDR3: TGTGCCAGCAGCCCCCTGACAGCCAGCTCCTACAATGAGCAGTTCTTC. Residues: CASSPLTASSYNEQFF.

This clonotype was seen at least ten times. This sequence joins TRBV29-1 and TRBJ1-2; TRBD1 might be the D (5 bases). This CDR3 contains 13 residues. Germline V lookup: CDR1 SQVTM, CDR2 ANQGSEA. Trimming cost V 3 bases and J 4 bases, with 12 bases left between them. CDR3 nucleotide sequence: TGCAGCGTTGATTCGCCAGGGATCTATGGCTACACCTTC. Encoded protein: CSVDSPGIYGYTF.

The sample holds a few counts of this clonotype. The genes are TRBV12-3 or TRBV12-4 and TRBJ2-3; 10 nucleotides agree with TRBD2. Trimming at V came to 6 bases and at J to 8 bases, leaving 8 bases not matched to a gene. The CDR3 totals 14 residues. CDR3 nucleotide sequence: TGTGCCAGCAGCGAGGGGACTAGCGTGGTTACGCAGTATTTT. Amino acids: CASSEGTSVVTQYF.

This clonotype appeared a few times. The V gene is TRBV6-5, the J gene TRBJ1-2, with D tentatively TRBD1 (5 bases). In germline, CDR1 is MNHEY, CDR2 SVGAGI. The CDR3 spans 13 residues. Trimming left V 8 bases short and J 3 bases short, with 13 bases between. CDR3 sequence: CASGRGGDYGYTF. Here the CDR3 DNA reads TGTGCCAGCGGGAGGGGCGGTGACTATGGCTACACCTTC.

The chain couples TRBV20-1 to TRBJ2-1, with 7 bases that match TRBD2. The CDR3 is 11 residues long. Losses at the gene ends were 6 bases for V and 10 bases for J; bases not matched to a gene: 6. Germline lookup yields CDR1 DFQATT and CDR2 SNEGSKA (reference sequence). This CDR3 reads CSAGGNGEQFF. The DNA of the CDR3 is TGCAGTGCGGGAGGGAATGGGGAGCAGTTCTTC.

This clonotype was seen ten or more times. The J gene is TRBJ2-2, the V gene TRBV20-1; D is unclear. CDR1 is DFQATT and CDR2 is SNEGSKA in the germline V gene (reference sequence). The CDR3 length is 13 residues. V was cut by 3 bases and J by 8 bases, with 13 bases left in between. The CDR3, as DNA: TGCAGTGCTAGGGGGTTAGCCGGAGGGGAGCTGTTTTTT. It encodes CSARGLAGGELFF.

This clonotype turned up a few times. The chain joins TRBV7-9 to TRBJ2-3; D unclear. Germline CDR1 and CDR2: SEHNR and FQNEAQ (reference sequence). V lost 0 bases and J lost 0, with 10 bases in between. The CDR3 is 16 residues long. CDR3 DNA sequence: TGTGCCAGCAGCTTAGCGCAGACGTCTAGCACAGATACGCAGTATTTT. It encodes CASSLAQTSSTDTQYF.

This chain connects TRBV11-2 to TRBJ2-7; 8 bases map to TRBD2. After removal of 1 base from V and 7 bases from J, the junction contained 12 bases not matched to a gene. This CDR3 comprises 16 residues. The germline V gene has CDR1 SGHAT and CDR2 FQNNGV. Here the CDR3 DNA reads TGTGCCAGCAGCTTAGGAAATCTAGCGGGTCTCAATGAGCAGTACTTC. It is translated as CASSLGNLAGLNEQYF.

With regard to this clonotype: Relative to the germline gene, one junction end is altered; a read error may explain this. The V call is TRBV7-9, the J call TRBJ2-2, with D possibly being TRBD2 (5 bases). The CDR3 contains 14 residues. The germline gives CDR1 SEHNR, CDR2 FQNEAQ (reference sequence). The CDR3 is CASSAPLRTGEPFF. DNA of the CDR3: TGTGCCAGCAGCGCACCACTACGCACCGGGGAGCCGTTTTTT.

This sequence joins TRBV5-4 and TRBJ1-6; D may be TRBD1 (6 bases). Trimming left V 1 base short and J 8 bases short, with 10 bases between. Looked up from germline, CDR1 is SGHNT and CDR2 is YYREEE (reference sequence). The CDR3 has 14 residues. The CDR3 DNA follows: TGTGCCAGCAGCTTGAGGGCAGGGGATTCACCCCTCCACTTT. This gives the protein CASSLRAGDSPLHF. The full variable domain, rest sourced from reference TRBV5-4 and TRBJ1-6, is ETGVTQSPTHLIKTRGQQVTLRCSSQSGHNTVSWYQQALGQGPQFIFQYYREEENGRGNFPPRFSGLQFPNYSSELNVNALELDDSALYLCASSLRAGDSPLHFGNGTRLTVT.

There are a few counts of this clonotype. The rearrangement joins TRBV11-2 to TRBJ1-5; perhaps TRBD1 as D (5 bases). V shed 1 base and J shed 3 bases, with 13 bases lying between them. The CDR3 covers 16 residues. Germline CDR1 reads SGHAT; CDR2 reads FQNNGV. CDR3 DNA sequence: TGTGCCAGCAGCTTAGGTTCGGGGCAATACAATCAGCCCCAGCATTTT. Protein product: CASSLGSGQYNQPQHF.

In its sample, this clonotype was seen once. The chain couples TRBV9 to TRBJ2-7, with D perhaps assigned TRBD1 or TRBD2 (5 bases each). Between the trimmed V and J ends, which lost 0 bases and 5 bases, there was a span of 18 bases. Germline V gives CDR1 SGDLS, CDR2 YYNGEE. The CDR3 covers 16 residues. The DNA for the CDR3 is TGTGCCAGCAGCGTAGACGCCGTGGGGGATATGAACGAGCAGTACTTC. Amino acids: CASSVDAVGDMNEQYF.

This rearrangement joins TRBV20-1 to TRBJ1-6, with 8 bases that match TRBD1. Germline CDR1 DFQATT, CDR2 SNEGSKA (reference sequence). CDR3 size: 16 residues. J lost 5 bases, V lost 2 bases, and 8 bases had no gene match. CDR3 bases: TGCAGTGCTAGACAATCGACAGGGGAGAATAATTCACCCCTCCACTTT. Amino acids: CSARQSTGENNSPLHF.

The chain has TRBV12-3 or TRBV12-4 and TRBJ2-3; 8 nucleotides align to TRBD1. Unmatched junction bases numbered 11, after V lost 5 bases and J lost 4 bases. The CDR3 has 16 residues. CDR3 residues: CASSPGQGVGADTQYF. CDR3 sequence (DNA): TGTGCCAGCAGTCCCGGACAGGGTGTAGGGGCAGATACGCAGTATTTT.

The CDR3 nucleotides read TGCGCCGGCGGACCGCCCGACGGTGGAAACACCATATATTTT. Its translation: CAGGPPDGGNTIYF. J is TRBJ1-3 and V is TRBV5-1; the D is unclear. Germline CDR1 SGHRS, CDR2 YFSETQ. V lost 10 bases and J 3 bases, leaving 17 bases between the germline ends. CDR3 length: 14 residues. Based on the CDR3 plus reference TRBV5-1 and TRBJ1-3, the full variable domain is KAGVTQTPRYLIKTRGQQVTLSCSPISGHRSVSWYQQTPGQGLQFLFEYFSETQRNKGNFPGRFSGRQFSNSRSEMNVSTLELGDSALYLCAGGPPDGGNTIYFGEGSWLTVV.

This clonotype was recorded many times. V and J are TRBV5-1 and TRBJ2-7; 7 bases agree with TRBD1. The CDR3 runs 16 residues. V trimming: 3 bases; J trimming: 2 bases; junction bases outside the gene matches: 11. Germline loops: CDR1 SGHRS, CDR2 YFSETQ. For the CDR3, the DNA is TGCGCCAGCAGCTCGATAATGACAGGGAACCCCTACGAGCAGTACTTC. It codes for CASSSIMTGNPYEQYF.

This chain uses TRBV20-1 with TRBJ2-1; 8 bases are a match to TRBD2. The CDR3 is made up of 14 amino acids. Germline V CDR1 and CDR2: DFQATT, SNEGSKA (reference sequence). V shed 5 bases, J shed 0 bases, and the junction held 3 bases outside the gene matches. The CDR3 spells CSADSGGSYNEQFF. The CDR3 region has the DNA TGCAGTGCTGACAGCGGGGGCTCCTACAATGAGCAGTTCTTC.

This rearrangement joins TRBV7-2 to TRBJ2-3, with D hard to call. Germline V gene lookup returns CDR1 SGHTA and CDR2 FQGNSA. The CDR3 is 12 residues long. The V end lost 7 bases, the J end lost 2 bases, and 7 bases lay between the germline ends. The CDR3 is CASNDDTDTQYF. CDR3 bases: TGTGCCAGCAACGACGACACAGATACGCAGTATTTT.

V is TRBV7-6 and J is TRBJ2-5, with D perhaps matching TRBD1 or TRBD2 (5 bases each). Trimming stripped 1 base from V and 5 bases from J, with 14 bases between. The germline V gene encodes CDR1 SGHVS and CDR2 FNYEAQ. The CDR3 consists of 15 residues. The CDR3 region has the DNA TGTGCCAGCAGCTTAGTGGGCATCGAGGGGGAGACCCAGTACTTC. Its protein product is CASSLVGIEGETQYF.

This sequence joins TRBV11-1 and TRBJ2-4, with D perhaps TRBD2 (5 bases). The germline CDR1 and CDR2 sequences are SGHAT and FQDESV (reference sequence). The V end lost 5 bases, the J end lost 0 bases, and 23 bases lay between the germline ends. This CDR3 contains 19 residues. The CDR3 region has the DNA TGTGCCAGCAGCCACCCGAAAGACTGGACCGGACTAGCCAAAAACATTCAGTACTTC. Translated, it gives CASSHPKDWTGLAKNIQYF.

This chain connects TRBV6-5 to TRBJ2-5; no definite D call. The germline CDR1 and CDR2 sequences are MNHEY and SVGAGI. The CDR3 contains 11 residues. Trimming removed 4 bases at V and 11 bases at J, with 11 bases between. The CDR3 loop is CASSSMNEQYF. The CDR3 DNA reads as TGTGCCAGCAGTTCGATGAATGAGCAGTACTTC.

This chain connects TRBV20-1 to TRBJ2-1; 12 bases map to TRBD2. Germline-derived CDR1 and CDR2 are DFQATT and SNEGSKA (reference sequence). The length of the CDR3 is 14 residues. The V segment lost 5 bases and the J segment 7 bases; nucleotides outside the gene matches: 6. CDR3 DNA sequence: TGCAGTGCTCAAGGACTAGCGGGGCAGAATGAGCAGTTCTTC. Residues: CSAQGLAGQNEQFF.

The chain recombines TRBV7-2 with TRBJ1-3; no reliable D call. The germline CDR1 and CDR2 sequences are SGHTA and FQGNSA. Trimming shortened V by 4 bases and J by 4 bases, and 5 bases separated the two germline ends. The CDR3 is 12 amino acids. The CDR3 coding sequence is TGTGCCAGCAGCTCGTGGGGAAACACCATATATTTT. Translation: CASSSWGNTIYF. The full variable domain, with the rest looked up from reference TRBV7-2 and TRBJ1-3, is GAGVSQSPSNKVTEKGKDVELRCDPISGHTALYWYRQSLGQGLEFLIYFQGNSAPDKSGLPSDRFSAERTGGSVSTLTIQRTQQEDSAVYLCASSSWGNTIYFGEGSWLTVV.

This chain links TRBV28 with TRBJ2-1; no firm D call. This CDR3 has 14 residues. Germline V lookup: CDR1 MDHEN, CDR2 SYDVKM. V was shortened by 6 bases and J by 8 bases, with 17 bases between the two germline ends. The CDR3 region is CASRPGISVDEQFF. CDR3 nucleotide sequence: TGTGCCAGCAGACCCGGTATCAGCGTAGATGAGCAGTTCTTC. The full variable domain, completed using reference TRBV28 and TRBJ2-1, is DVKVTQSSRYLVKRTGEKVFLECVQDMDHENMFWYRQDPGLGLRLIYFSYDVKMKEKGDIPEGYSVSREKKERFSLILESASTNQTSMYLCASRPGISVDEQFFGPGTRLTVL.

The V and J genes are TRBV6-2 or TRBV6-3 and TRBJ2-7; possible D gene TRBD2, 6 bases. The end of the DNA aligns better with TRBJ2-5, so the J call may be wrong. The CDR3 has 17 residues. The germline V gene has CDR1 MNHEY and CDR2 SVGEGT. For the CDR3, the DNA is TGTGCCAGCAGTACTACCCCCCCGGGTGCGGGAAAAGAGACCCAGTACTTC. This codes for CASSTTPPGAGKETQYF.

This clonotype has more than one count but fewer than ten. The CDR3 here is CASSGDQELLDEQFF. The CDR3 DNA sequence: TGTGCCAGCAGCGGGGACCAGGAATTGTTGGATGAGCAGTTCTTC. The chain is built from TRBV13 and TRBJ2-1, with D perhaps matching TRBD1 or TRBD2 (5 bases each). V was cut by 5 bases and J by 8 bases, with 19 bases left in between. Germline CDR1 reads PRHDT; CDR2 reads FYEKMQ (reference sequence). The CDR3 contains 15 residues.

This clonotype was detected a few times. The chain combines TRBV6-1 with TRBJ2-1; no reliable D call. This CDR3 region has 13 residues. V was shortened by 2 bases and J by 8 bases, with 10 bases between the two germline ends. The V gene's germline CDR1 is MNHNS and CDR2 SASEGT. CDR3 residues: CASSEHGVDEQFF. In DNA, the CDR3 is TGTGCCAGCAGTGAACACGGTGTAGATGAGCAGTTCTTC.

This clonotype has more than one count but fewer than ten. This chain links TRBV4-1 with TRBJ2-7; D unclear. This CDR3 comprises 16 residues. The germline V gene has CDR1 MGHRA and CDR2 YSYEKL. Trimming took 4 bases from V and 2 from J, leaving 18 bases between them. CDR3 bases: TGCGCCAGCAGCCTCCGATGGCGGACGGAAGCCTACGAGCAGTACTTC. Translating gives CASSLRWRTEAYEQYF.